This entry describes one T cell receptor beta chain. This sample was taken from a study of cytomegalovirus exposure and HLA in healthy donors. V lost 0 bases and J lost 2; bases outside the gene matches: 9. Germline V CDR1 and CDR2: LGHNA, YNFKEQ. This CDR3 has 18 amino acids. PCR primers comprised 60 Vbeta and 13 Jbeta primers. Here immunoSEQ multiplex PCR was the method, and the copy in TCRdb shows in-frame clones only, minus some. The table includes about 150,000 clones, under 80% detected once. The clonotype comes from a woman aged 25 to 39 in good health and CMV-seronegative. The chain carries TRBV4-2 and TRBJ2-3, with 9 bases matching TRBD2. The sample taken for sequencing was PBMCs. CDR3: CASSQERASGAHTDTQYF. The CDR3 nucleotides read TGTGCCAGCAGCCAAGAACGGGCTAGCGGGGCACACACAGATACGCAGTATTTT.